This is a list of T cell receptor beta chains from one sample in a study of neurological immune-mediated disorders. TCRdb reprocessed the 5' RACE reads via MiXCR and lists one record per CDR3 protein. The sample contains 45,000 to 55,000 distinct CDR3 sequences, 10% to 13% of which appear only once. The sequencing input was PBMCs. These TCRs come from a woman aged 40 to 50 with HTLV-1-associated myelopathy (HAM/TSP). The CDR3 runs from the conserved cysteine through the conserved F or W. A D gene is named only where the DNA matches it firmly. Not every row has a clone size; where given, it reads once, few, many or a size class.

size: many; D: .; V: TRBV5-1; J: TRBJ2-1; CDR3: CASTPTGSYSYNEQFF; DNA: TGCGCCAGCACTCCCACAGGGTCATACTCCTACAATGAGCAGTTCTTC
size: many; D: .; V: TRBV5-1; J: TRBJ2-3; CDR3: CASSLEGRENTDTQYF; DNA: TGCGCCAGCAGCTTGGAAGGCCGAGAGAACACAGATACGCAGTATTTT
size: many; D: .; V: TRBV4-3; J: TRBJ2-3; CDR3: CASSQDPSADTQYF; DNA: TGCGCCAGCAGCCAAGATCCCAGTGCAGATACGCAGTATTTT
size: many; D: TRBD2; V: TRBV4-1; J: TRBJ2-1; CDR3: CASSPFSGGNEQFF; DNA: TGCGCCAGCAGCCCCTTTTCGGGGGGGAATGAGCAGTTCTTC
size: many; D: TRBD1; V: TRBV29-1; J: TRBJ2-7; CDR3: CSAPGRGLFYEQYF; DNA: TGCAGCGCCCCGGGCAGGGGGCTCTTCTACGAGCAGTACTTC
size: many; D: TRBD1; V: TRBV2; J: TRBJ1-2; CDR3: CASRETGGDGYTF; DNA: TGTGCCAGCAGGGAGACAGGGGGGGATGGCTACACCTTC
size: many; D: TRBD2; V: TRBV4-3; J: TRBJ2-5; CDR3: CASSQDRGGPPETQYF; DNA: TGCGCCAGCAGCCAAGATCGCGGGGGGCCCCCAGAGACCCAGTACTTC
size: many; D: .; V: TRBV7-2; J: TRBJ2-7; CDR3: CASSSSITTYEQYF; DNA: TGTGCCAGCAGCTCCTCCATTACAACCTACGAGCAGTACTTC
size: .; D: TRBD1; V: TRBV5-5; J: TRBJ2-2; CDR3: CASSLTTGLTGELFF; DNA: TGTGCCAGCAGCTTGACGACAGGGTTGACCGGGGAGCTGTTTTTT
size: .; D: TRBD2; V: TRBV6-1; J: TRBJ2-1; CDR3: CSSSRTGLVANEQFF; DNA: TGTTCCAGCAGCAGAACGGGACTAGTTGCCAATGAGCAGTTCTTC
size: many; D: .; V: TRBV5-1; J: TRBJ1-5; CDR3: CASSPSGGQYQPQHF; DNA: TGCGCCAGCAGCCCGAGCGGGGGGCAGTATCAGCCCCAGCATTTT
size: many; D: .; V: TRBV11-2; J: TRBJ2-7; CDR3: CASSPVTTGEQYF; DNA: TGTGCCAGCAGCCCTGTGACAACGGGCGAGCAGTACTTC
size: many; D: .; V: TRBV3-2; J: TRBJ2-1; CDR3: CASSEKMAYNEQFF; DNA: TGTGCCAGCAGTGAGAAAATGGCCTACAATGAGCAGTTCTTC
size: many; D: .; V: TRBV12-5; J: TRBJ1-1; CDR3: CASGRTANTEAFF; DNA: TGTGCTAGTGGACGGACAGCGAACACTGAAGCTTTCTTT
size: many; D: .; V: TRBV24-1; J: TRBJ1-5; CDR3: CATSDSGQHQPQHF; DNA: TGTGCCACCAGTGATTCGGGGCAACATCAGCCCCAGCATTTT
size: many; D: TRBD2; V: TRBV4-1; J: TRBJ2-7; CDR3: CASSQDRRRGGYEQYF; DNA: TGCGCCAGCAGCCAAGATCGGCGGCGGGGGGGCTACGAGCAGTACTTC
size: many; D: .; V: TRBV4-2; J: TRBJ1-4; CDR3: CASSSGYGEVKLFF; DNA: TGTGCCAGCTCCTCCGGGTACGGTGAAGTAAAACTGTTTTTT
size: many; D: .; V: TRBV20-1; J: TRBJ1-1; CDR3: CSATPTGGEAFF; DNA: TGCAGTGCTACCCCTACCGGGGGGGAAGCTTTCTTT
size: .; D: TRBD1; V: TRBV5-1; J: TRBJ1-1; CDR3: CASSRGQGASEAFF; DNA: TGCGCCAGCAGCAGGGGACAGGGGGCATCTGAAGCTTTCTTT
size: many; D: TRBD1; V: TRBV5-5; J: TRBJ2-7; CDR3: CASSFPTGADRRQYF; DNA: TGTGCCAGCAGTTTCCCGACAGGGGCCGACCGGCGGCAGTACTTC
size: .; D: TRBD2; V: TRBV29-1; J: TRBJ2-1; CDR3: CSVVAPGGRNEQFF; DNA: TGCAGCGTTGTGGCCCCCGGCGGGAGAAATGAGCAGTTCTTC
size: .; D: TRBD1; V: TRBV6-5; J: TRBJ2-2; CDR3: CASSRQGAGAGELFF; DNA: TGTGCCAGCAGCCGACAGGGGGCCGGGGCCGGGGAGCTGTTTTTT
size: many; D: .; V: TRBV24-1; J: TRBJ2-2; CDR3: CATSDPGASTGELFF; DNA: TGTGCCACCAGTGACCCAGGGGCAAGCACCGGGGAGCTGTTTTTT
size: many; D: .; V: TRBV12-3/TRBV12-4; J: TRBJ1-1; CDR3: CASSLDWVDTEAFF; DNA: TGTGCCAGCAGTTTGGATTGGGTAGACACTGAAGCTTTCTTT
size: many; D: TRBD1; V: TRBV5-1; J: TRBJ1-1; CDR3: CASSLGQGAVTEAFF; DNA: TGCGCCAGCAGCTTGGGGCAGGGGGCGGTCACTGAAGCTTTCTTT
size: many; D: .; V: TRBV2; J: TRBJ1-2; CDR3: CASSAVNYGYTF; DNA: TGTGCCAGCAGTGCAGTCAACTATGGCTACACCTTC
size: many; D: .; V: TRBV29-1; J: TRBJ2-2; CDR3: CSVEATGVTGELFF; DNA: TGCAGCGTTGAAGCGACGGGGGTCACCGGGGAGCTGTTTTTT
size: .; D: .; V: TRBV25-1; J: TRBJ2-3; CDR3: CASSEGSRYTQYF; DNA: TGTGCCAGCAGTGAGGGGTCCCGGTACACGCAGTATTTT
size: many; D: TRBD1; V: TRBV5-8; J: TRBJ1-4; CDR3: CASSSRTGNNEKLFF; DNA: TGTGCCAGCAGCTCCCGGACAGGGAATAATGAAAAACTGTTTTTT
size: .; D: .; V: TRBV5-1; J: TRBJ1-4; CDR3: CASSQVSRASMIGELFF; DNA: TGCGCCAGCAGCCAAGTTTCTCGGGCCAGCATGATCGGGGAACTGTTTTTT
size: many; D: TRBD1; V: TRBV5-1; J: TRBJ1-6; CDR3: CASSDRTGNSPLHF; DNA: TGCGCCAGCAGCGATCGGACAGGAAATTCACCCCTCCACTTT
size: .; D: .; V: TRBV21-1; J: TRBJ2-4; CDR3: CASSKVDGGYAKNIQYF; DNA: TGTGCCAGCAGCAAAGTTGATGGCGGTTATGCCAAAAACATTCAGTACTTC
size: many; D: TRBD2; V: TRBV27; J: TRBJ2-2; CDR3: CASSRRDYGVGELFF; DNA: TGTGCCAGCAGTCGCCGGGACTACGGCGTCGGGGAGCTGTTTTTT
size: many; D: .; V: TRBV12-5; J: TRBJ2-5; CDR3: CASGYWGSETQYF; DNA: TGTGCTAGTGGTTACTGGGGTTCGGAGACCCAGTACTTC
size: many; D: .; V: TRBV5-1; J: TRBJ2-7; CDR3: CASSLVPDSYEQYF; DNA: TGCGCCAGCAGCTTGGTACCGGACTCCTACGAGCAGTACTTC
size: many; D: TRBD2; V: TRBV5-1; J: TRBJ2-5; CDR3: CASSLGRGAPEETQYF; DNA: TGCGCCAGCAGCTTGGGGCGGGGGGCCCCCGAGGAGACCCAGTACTTC
size: many; D: .; V: TRBV5-1; J: TRBJ1-2; CDR3: CASGYRIPGTNYGYTF; DNA: TGCGCCAGCGGGTACAGGATCCCGGGGACTAACTATGGCTACACCTTC
size: many; D: .; V: TRBV27; J: TRBJ1-1; CDR3: CASSLSTGGNTEAFF; DNA: TGTGCCAGCAGTTTATCGACCGGGGGTAACACTGAAGCTTTCTTT
size: many; D: TRBD1; V: TRBV11-3; J: TRBJ1-1; CDR3: CASSQGGRGGTEAFF; DNA: TGTGCCAGCAGCCAAGGGGGCAGGGGGGGGACTGAAGCTTTCTTT
size: many; D: TRBD1; V: TRBV5-1; J: TRBJ2-7; CDR3: CASSSLDRGGPYEQYF; DNA: TGCGCCAGCAGCTCACTGGACAGGGGAGGGCCCTACGAGCAGTACTTC
size: many; D: .; V: TRBV7-2; J: TRBJ2-5; CDR3: CASSLHGGPQETQYF; DNA: TGTGCCAGCAGCTTACACGGGGGACCTCAAGAGACCCAGTACTTC
size: many; D: .; V: TRBV21-1; J: TRBJ2-1; CDR3: CASSTPHRVPSYNEQFF; DNA: TGTGCCAGCAGCACCCCCCACAGGGTTCCATCCTACAATGAGCAGTTCTTC
size: many; D: TRBD2; V: TRBV9; J: TRBJ2-3; CDR3: CASSVAPAGVEDTQYF; DNA: TGTGCCAGCAGCGTAGCTCCAGCGGGGGTGGAAGATACGCAGTATTTT
size: once; D: .; V: TRBV3-1; J: TRBJ2-3; CDR3: CASSQDASGSSDTQYF; DNA: TGTGCCAGCAGCCAAGATGCGAGCGGCAGCTCAGATACGCAGTATTTT
size: many; D: .; V: TRBV20-1; J: TRBJ2-1; CDR3: CSARDFARDEQFF; DNA: TGCAGTGCTAGAGATTTCGCCCGCGATGAGCAGTTCTTC
size: .; D: .; V: TRBV28; J: TRBJ2-5; CDR3: CASRYIGIPETQYF; DNA: TGTGCCAGCAGGTACATAGGAATTCCGGAGACCCAGTACTTC
size: many; D: .; V: TRBV7-2; J: TRBJ2-1; CDR3: CASSLWPSGIEDEQFF; DNA: TGTGCCAGCAGCTTATGGCCCTCGGGAATAGAAGATGAGCAGTTCTTC
size: many; D: .; V: TRBV13; J: TRBJ2-7; CDR3: CASSLRPATAYEQYF; DNA: TGTGCCAGCAGCTTAAGGCCAGCGACCGCCTACGAGCAGTACTTC
size: many; D: .; V: TRBV2; J: TRBJ2-7; CDR3: CASTGDTYEQYF; DNA: TGTGCCAGCACAGGGGACACCTACGAGCAGTACTTC
size: .; D: .; V: TRBV15; J: TRBJ1-5; CDR3: CATSGDTNQSQHF; DNA: TGTGCCACCAGCGGAGACACCAATCAGTCCCAGCATTTT